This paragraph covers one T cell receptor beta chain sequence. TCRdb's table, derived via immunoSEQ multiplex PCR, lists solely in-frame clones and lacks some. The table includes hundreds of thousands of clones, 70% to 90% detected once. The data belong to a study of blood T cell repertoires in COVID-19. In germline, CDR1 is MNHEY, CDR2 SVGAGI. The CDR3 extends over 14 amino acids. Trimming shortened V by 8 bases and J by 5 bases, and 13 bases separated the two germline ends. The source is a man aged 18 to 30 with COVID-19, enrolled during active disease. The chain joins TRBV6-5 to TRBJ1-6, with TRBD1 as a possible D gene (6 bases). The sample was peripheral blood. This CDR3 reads CASGDRNHNSPLHF. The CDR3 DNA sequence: TGTGCCAGCGGCGACAGGAATCATAATTCACCCCTCCACTTT.